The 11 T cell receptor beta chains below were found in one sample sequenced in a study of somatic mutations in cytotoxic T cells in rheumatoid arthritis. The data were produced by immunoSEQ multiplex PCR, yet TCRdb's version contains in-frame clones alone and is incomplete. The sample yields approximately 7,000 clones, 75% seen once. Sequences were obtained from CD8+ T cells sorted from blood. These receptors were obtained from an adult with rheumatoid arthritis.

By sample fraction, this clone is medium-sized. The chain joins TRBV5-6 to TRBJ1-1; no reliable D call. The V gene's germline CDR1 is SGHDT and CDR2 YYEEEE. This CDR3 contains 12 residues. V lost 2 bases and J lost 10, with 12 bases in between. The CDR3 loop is CASSLDRRRAFF. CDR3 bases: TGTGCCAGCAGCTTAGATAGGAGAAGAGCTTTCTTT.

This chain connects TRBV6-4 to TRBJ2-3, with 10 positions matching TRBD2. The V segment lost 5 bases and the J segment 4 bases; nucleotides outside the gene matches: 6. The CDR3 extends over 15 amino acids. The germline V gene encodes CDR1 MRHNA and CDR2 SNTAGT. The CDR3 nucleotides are TGTGCCAGCAGTAGAGGGACTAGCGATGCAGATACGCAGTATTTT. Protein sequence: CASSRGTSDADTQYF.

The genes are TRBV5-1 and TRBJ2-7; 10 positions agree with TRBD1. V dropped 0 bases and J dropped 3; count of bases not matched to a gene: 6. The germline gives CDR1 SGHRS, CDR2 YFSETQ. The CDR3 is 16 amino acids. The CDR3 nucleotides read TGCGCCAGCAGCTTGGTTGGGGGACAGGGGCGCTACGAGCAGTACTTC. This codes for CASSLVGGQGRYEQYF.

DNA of the CDR3: TGTGCCAGCGGGAACTACTATGGCTACACCTTC. Amino acids: CASGNYYGYTF. The chain uses TRBV6-5 and TRBJ1-2; D unresolved. Germline V lookup: CDR1 MNHEY, CDR2 SVGAGI. V dropped 8 bases and J dropped 3 bases, with 7 bases sitting between them. The CDR3 consists of 11 residues.

CDR3 sequence reads: CASSLVGGLSNEKLFF. For the CDR3, the DNA is TGTGCCAGCAGCTTAGTGGGGGGGCTGTCTAATGAAAAACTGTTTTTT. V and J are TRBV7-2 and TRBJ1-4; the D gene is possibly TRBD1 (6 bases). V was clipped by 1 base and J by 3 bases, with 12 bases between them. The CDR3 covers 16 residues. Germline V gene lookup returns CDR1 SGHTA and CDR2 FQGNSA. Looking up the rest from reference TRBV7-2 and TRBJ1-4 gives the full variable domain: GAGVSQSPSNKVTEKGKDVELRCDPISGHTALYWYRQSLGQGLEFLIYFQGNSAPDKSGLPSDRFSAERTGGSVSTLTIQRTQQEDSAVYLCASSLVGGLSNEKLFFGSGTQLSVL.

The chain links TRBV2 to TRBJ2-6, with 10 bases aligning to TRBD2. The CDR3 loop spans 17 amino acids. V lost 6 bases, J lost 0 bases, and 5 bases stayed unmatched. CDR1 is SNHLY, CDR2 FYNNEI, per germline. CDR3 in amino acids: CASRLAGGSSGANVLTF. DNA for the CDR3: TGTGCCAGCAGGTTAGCGGGGGGAAGCTCTGGGGCCAACGTCCTGACTTTC. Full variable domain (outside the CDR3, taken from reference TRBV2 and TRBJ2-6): EPEVTQTPSHQVTQMGQEVILRCVPISNHLYFYWYRQILGQKVEFLVSFYNNEISEKSEIFDDQFSVERPDGSNFTLKIRSTKLEDSAMYFCASRLAGGSSGANVLTFGAGSRLTVL.

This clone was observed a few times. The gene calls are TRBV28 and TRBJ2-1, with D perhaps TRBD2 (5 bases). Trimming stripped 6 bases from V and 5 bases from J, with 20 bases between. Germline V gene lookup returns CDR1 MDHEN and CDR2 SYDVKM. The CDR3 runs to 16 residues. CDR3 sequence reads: CASSAHTGTSDNEQFF. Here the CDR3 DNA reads TGTGCCAGCAGCGCGCACACGGGAACCTCAGACAATGAGCAGTTCTTC.

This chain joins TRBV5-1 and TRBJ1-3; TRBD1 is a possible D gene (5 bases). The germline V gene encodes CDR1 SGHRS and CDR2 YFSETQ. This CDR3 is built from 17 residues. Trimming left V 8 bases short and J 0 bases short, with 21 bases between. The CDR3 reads CASLPTGGESSGNTIYF. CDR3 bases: TGCGCCAGTCTCCCCACGGGAGGGGAGAGCTCTGGAAACACCATATATTTT.

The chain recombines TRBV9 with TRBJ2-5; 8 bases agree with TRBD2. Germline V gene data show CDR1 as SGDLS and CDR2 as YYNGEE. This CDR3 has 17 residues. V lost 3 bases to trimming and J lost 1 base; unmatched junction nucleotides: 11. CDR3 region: CASSADWAGGGQETQYF. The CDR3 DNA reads TGTGCCAGCAGCGCCGACTGGGCGGGGGGAGGCCAAGAGACCCAGTACTTC.

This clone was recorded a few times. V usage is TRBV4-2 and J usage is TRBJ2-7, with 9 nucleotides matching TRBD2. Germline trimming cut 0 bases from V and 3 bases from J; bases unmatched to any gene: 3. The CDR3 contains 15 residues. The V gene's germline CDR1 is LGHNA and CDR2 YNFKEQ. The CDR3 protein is CASSQETAGGYEQYF. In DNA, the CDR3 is TGTGCCAGCAGCCAAGAAACAGCGGGGGGCTACGAGCAGTACTTC.

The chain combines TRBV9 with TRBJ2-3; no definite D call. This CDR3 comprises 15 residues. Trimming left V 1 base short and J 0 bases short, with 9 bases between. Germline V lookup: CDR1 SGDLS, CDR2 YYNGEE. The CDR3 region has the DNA TGTGCCAGCAGCGTAACGATAGCTAGCACAGATACGCAGTATTTT. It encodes CASSVTIASTDTQYF.